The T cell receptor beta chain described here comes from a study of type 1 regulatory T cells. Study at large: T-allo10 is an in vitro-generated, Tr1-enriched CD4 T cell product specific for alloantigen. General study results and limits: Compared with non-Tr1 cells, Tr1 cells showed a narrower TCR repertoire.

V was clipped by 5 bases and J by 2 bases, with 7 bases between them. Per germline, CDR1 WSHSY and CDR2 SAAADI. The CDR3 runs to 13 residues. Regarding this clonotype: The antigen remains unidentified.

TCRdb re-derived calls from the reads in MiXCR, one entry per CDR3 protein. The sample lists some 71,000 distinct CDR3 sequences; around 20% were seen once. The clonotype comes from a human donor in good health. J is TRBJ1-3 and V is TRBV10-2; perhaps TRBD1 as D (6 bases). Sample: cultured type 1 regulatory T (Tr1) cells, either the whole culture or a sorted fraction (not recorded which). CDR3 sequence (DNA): TGCGCCAGCAGTCAGGGGACTGGAAACACCATATATTTT. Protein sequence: CASSQGTGNTIYF.